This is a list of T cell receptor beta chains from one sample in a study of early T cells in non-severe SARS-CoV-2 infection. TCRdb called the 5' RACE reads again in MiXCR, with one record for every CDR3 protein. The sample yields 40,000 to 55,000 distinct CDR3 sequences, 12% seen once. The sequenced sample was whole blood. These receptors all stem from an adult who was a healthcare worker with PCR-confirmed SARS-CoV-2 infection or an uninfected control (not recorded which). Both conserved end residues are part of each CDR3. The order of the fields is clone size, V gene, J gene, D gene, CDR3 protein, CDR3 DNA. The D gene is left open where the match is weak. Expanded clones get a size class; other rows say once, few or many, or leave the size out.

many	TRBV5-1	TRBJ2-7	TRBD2	CASSRTSGDTYEQYF	TGCGCCAGCAGTCGGACTAGCGGGGATACCTACGAGCAGTACTTC
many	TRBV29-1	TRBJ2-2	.	CSVPYSDTGELFF	TGCAGCGTGCCGTACAGTGACACCGGGGAGCTTTTTTTT
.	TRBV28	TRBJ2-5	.	CASSGGGETQYF	TGTGCCAGCAGCGGAGGGGGAGAGACCCAGTACTTC
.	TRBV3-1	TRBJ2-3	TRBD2	CASSPLAGGVTDTQYF	TGTGCCAGCAGCCCCCTAGCGGGAGGGGTCACAGATACGCAGTATTTT
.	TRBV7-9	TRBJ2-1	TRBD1	CASSPGQAYNEQFF	TGTGCCAGCAGCCCGGGACAGGCCTACAATGAGCAGTTCTTC
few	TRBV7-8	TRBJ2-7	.	CASSLVQGERSEQYF	TGTGCCAGCAGCTTAGTGCAGGGAGAAAGATCCGAGCAGTACTTC
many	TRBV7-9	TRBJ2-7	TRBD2	CASSEWDFSGSWNEQYF	TGTGCCAGCAGCGAATGGGATTTTAGCGGGAGCTGGAACGAGCAGTACTTC
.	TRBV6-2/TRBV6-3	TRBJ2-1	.	CASREDTYNEQFF	TGTGCCAGCAGGGAGGACACTTACAATGAGCAGTTCTTC
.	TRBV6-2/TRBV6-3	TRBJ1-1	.	CASSDWNTEAFF	TGTGCCAGCAGTGACTGGAACACTGAAGCTTTCTTT
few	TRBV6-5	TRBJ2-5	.	CASSYGQKKETQYF	TGTGCCAGCAGTTACGGGCAGAAAAAAGAGACCCAGTACTTC
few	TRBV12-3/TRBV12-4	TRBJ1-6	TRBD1	CASRPTGDSPLHF	TGTGCCAGCAGGCCAACAGGGGATTCACCCCTCCACTTT
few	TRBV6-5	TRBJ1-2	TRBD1	CASSYPLIWDRGKGYTF	TGTGCCAGCAGTTACCCGCTTATTTGGGACAGGGGAAAGGGCTACACCTTC
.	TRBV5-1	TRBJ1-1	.	CASSRGLLGTEAFF	TGCGCCAGCAGTCGAGGACTCCTGGGCACTGAAGCTTTCTTT
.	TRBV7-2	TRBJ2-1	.	CASSSTQYNEQFF	TGTGCCAGCAGCTCGACACAATACAATGAGCAGTTCTTC
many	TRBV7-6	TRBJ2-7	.	CASSLVGGLVKGEQYF	TGTGCCAGCAGCTTAGTAGGGGGTCTCGTAAAGGGCGAGCAGTACTTC
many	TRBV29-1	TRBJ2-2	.	CSVVSDVTGELFF	TGCAGCGTCGTCTCGGATGTTACCGGGGAGCTGTTTTTT
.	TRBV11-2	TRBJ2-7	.	CASSLEGYPSSYEQYF	TGTGCCAGCAGCTTAGAGGGCTACCCCAGCTCCTACGAGCAGTACTTC
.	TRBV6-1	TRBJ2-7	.	CASSEGPEYEQYF	TGTGCCAGCAGTGAGGGCCCCGAATACGAGCAGTACTTC
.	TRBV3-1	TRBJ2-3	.	CASSPGGGAAETDTQYF	TGTGCCAGCAGCCCAGGGGGGGGTGCCGCAGAAACAGATACGCAGTATTTT
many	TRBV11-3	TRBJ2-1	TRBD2	CASSLAGDANEQFF	TGTGCCAGCAGTTTAGCGGGAGATGCCAATGAGCAGTTCTTC
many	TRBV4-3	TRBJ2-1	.	CASSQGGYSYNEQFF	TGCGCCAGCAGCCAAGGCGGGTACTCCTACAATGAGCAGTTCTTC
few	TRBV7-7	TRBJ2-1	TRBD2	CASSPGLAGANEQFF	TGTGCTAGCAGCCCCGGACTAGCGGGAGCGAATGAGCAGTTCTTC
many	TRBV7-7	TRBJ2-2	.	CASSPGRGELFF	TGTGCTAGCAGCCCTGGTCGCGGGGAGCTGTTTTTT
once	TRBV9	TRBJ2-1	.	CASSVDTYNEQFF	TGTGCCAGCAGCGTAGACACCTACAATGAGCAGTTCTTC
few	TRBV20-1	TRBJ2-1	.	CSARNPPAIYNEQFF	TGCAGTGCTAGAAATCCGCCAGCTATCTACAATGAGCAGTTCTTC
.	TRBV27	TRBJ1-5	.	CASSLNRVGNQPQHF	TGTGCCAGCAGTTTAAACAGGGTGGGCAATCAGCCCCAGCATTTT
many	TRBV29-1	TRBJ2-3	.	CSVLRDTQYF	TGCAGCGTTTTACGGGATACGCAGTATTTT
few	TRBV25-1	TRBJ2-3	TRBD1	CASKHRGYGDTQYF	TGTGCCAGCAAACACAGGGGGTACGGAGATACGCAGTATTTT
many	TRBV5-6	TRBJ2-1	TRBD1	CASSYPGQGNNEQFF	TGTGCCAGCAGCTATCCGGGACAGGGCAACAATGAGCAGTTCTTC
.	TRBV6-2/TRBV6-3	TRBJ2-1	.	CASSSFGAGDNEQFF	TGTGCCAGCAGCTCCTTCGGTGCTGGTGACAATGAGCAGTTCTTC
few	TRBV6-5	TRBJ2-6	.	CASSYRVTGANVLTF	TGTGCCAGCAGTTATAGGGTCACGGGGGCCAACGTCCTGACTTTC
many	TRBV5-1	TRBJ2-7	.	CASSLVDSTEGQYF	TGCGCCAGCAGCTTGGTGGACAGCACAGAGGGGCAGTACTTC
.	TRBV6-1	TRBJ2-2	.	CASSVSARFSPGELFF	TGTGCCAGCAGTGTCTCGGCTAGATTCTCACCCGGGGAGCTGTTTTTT
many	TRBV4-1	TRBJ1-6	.	CASSQAVAANSPLHF	TGCGCCAGCAGCCAAGCGGTAGCGGCAAATTCACCCCTCCACTTT
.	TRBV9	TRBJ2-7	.	CASSVGMGGTTDYEQYF	TGTGCCAGCAGCGTAGGGATGGGCGGGACGACGGACTACGAGCAGTACTTC
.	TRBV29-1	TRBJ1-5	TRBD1	CSVLLPGTGGNQPQHF	TGCAGCGTTTTACTCCCCGGGACAGGGGGCAATCAGCCCCAGCATTTT
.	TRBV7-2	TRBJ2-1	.	CASSGIGDNEQFF	TGTGCCAGCAGCGGAATCGGTGACAATGAGCAGTTCTTC
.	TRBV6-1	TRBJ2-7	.	CASSLGGYEYF	TGTGCCAGCAGTTTGGGGGGTTATGAGTACTTC
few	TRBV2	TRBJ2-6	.	CASSEGGGSGANVLTF	TGTGCCAGCAGTGAAGGGGGAGGCTCTGGGGCCAACGTCCTGACTTTC